A single sample is the source of the 23 T cell receptor beta chains below, sequenced in a study of human T cells and chemical hapten exposure. TCRdb re-derived calls from the RACE reads in MiXCR, one entry per CDR3 protein. Among about 340,000 distinct CDR3 sequences listed, around 7% were seen once. Sample time point: patch test 1, 2 weeks after DPC sensitization. Treatment meaning: therapeutic diphenylcyclopropenone sensitization with weekly scalp DPC. The source material was whole blood, sampled in connection with sensitization to the hapten diphenylcyclopropenone (DPC). Every receptor here comes from a woman between 18 and 30 years old with alopecia areata. Some clones in this sample may be carry-over from other donors' samples.

This sequence joins TRBV2 and TRBJ1-1, with TRBD1 as a possible D gene (6 bases). Germline assignment: CDR1 SNHLY and CDR2 FYNNEI. The germline V and J ends were trimmed by 4 bases and 1 base, with 13 bases remaining between them. CDR3 length equals 15 residues. In DNA, the CDR3 is TGTGCCAGCAGTGGAGGACAGACTCCGAACACTGAAGCTTTCTTT. This sequence encodes CASSGGQTPNTEAFF.

This clonotype has a count of ten or more. The chain carries TRBV4-3 and TRBJ1-2; 8 bases are shared with TRBD1. Germline values: CDR1 LGHNA, CDR2 YSLEER. The CDR3 extends over 17 amino acids. V shed 0 bases, J shed 5 bases, and the junction held 11 bases outside the gene matches. The DNA of the CDR3 is TGCGCCAGCAGCCAAGAAAGACAGGGGATTTGGCTGTATGGCTACACCTTC. Encoded protein: CASSQERQGIWLYGYTF.

This clonotype was picked up many times. V is TRBV28 and J is TRBJ1-5, with D uncertain. Per germline, CDR1 MDHEN and CDR2 SYDVKM. The CDR3 covers 15 residues. V lost 5 bases and J 0 bases, leaving 11 bases between the germline ends. The CDR3 protein is CASSPDGYSNQPQHF. The CDR3 bases are TGTGCCAGCAGTCCGGACGGCTATAGCAATCAGCCCCAGCATTTT.

This clonotype was counted only a few times. The chain has TRBV20-1 and TRBJ1-6, with TRBD1 identical over 7 bases. The CDR3 consists of 16 residues. Trimming at V came to 3 bases and at J to 8 bases, leaving 13 bases not matched to a gene. CDR1 and CDR2 from the germline V gene are DFQATT and SNEGSKA (reference sequence). The CDR3 nucleotides are TGCAGTGCTAGGAACGGACAGGCCGGGGGAGATTCACCCCTCCACTTT. Translation gives CSARNGQAGGDSPLHF.

This clonotype occurred a few times. The rearrangement joins TRBV7-2 to TRBJ2-3, with D perhaps TRBD1 (5 bases). V was trimmed by 4 bases and J by 4 bases, leaving 12 bases between them. Germline assignment: CDR1 SGHTA and CDR2 FQGNSA. The CDR3 loop spans 14 amino acids. CDR3: CASSSRGPPDTQYF. In DNA form, the CDR3 reads TGTGCCAGCAGCTCAAGGGGCCCACCAGATACGCAGTATTTT.

This clonotype was detected many times. The V and J genes are TRBV6-5 and TRBJ1-5; D gene unclear. V was pared by 6 bases and J by 4 bases, with 10 bases between. The CDR3 is made up of 13 amino acids. CDR1 MNHEY and CDR2 SVGAGI come from the germline V gene. The CDR3 is CASRRTGNQPQHF. DNA of the CDR3: TGTGCCAGCAGACGGACTGGGAATCAGCCCCAGCATTTT.

This chain links TRBV20-1 with TRBJ2-7; the D gene is possibly TRBD1 (6 bases). The CDR3 is 16 amino acids. Trimming removed 0 bases from V and 2 bases from J, with 17 bases in between. Germline-derived CDR1 and CDR2 are DFQATT and SNEGSKA (reference sequence). CDR3 sequence (DNA): TGCAGTGCTAGAGATACGGGACATGGGACCCCCTACGAGCAGTACTTC. Translated: CSARDTGHGTPYEQYF.

This clonotype was detected ten times or more. The CDR3 DNA sequence: TGTGCCAGCAGTGAAGCGGCAGGGGTAAACTATGGCTACACCTTC. It encodes CASSEAAGVNYGYTF. This chain connects TRBV6-4 to TRBJ1-2; possible D gene TRBD1, 6 bases. CDR3 length equals 15 residues. V was shortened by 3 bases and J by 2 bases, with 13 bases between the two germline ends. Germline CDR1 and CDR2: MRHNA and SNTAGT.

About this clonotype itself: A read error may explain this, as a much larger clone is one base away. The chain links TRBV12-3 or TRBV12-4 to TRBJ2-4; D is perhaps TRBD2 (6 bases). The CDR3 covers 16 residues. CDR3 residues: CASTPGEGLARNIQYF. CDR3 coding DNA: TGTGCCAGCACCCCGGGAGAGGGGCTAGCCAGAAACATTCAGTACTTC.

This clonotype was seen at least ten times. The chain couples TRBV6-2 or TRBV6-3 to TRBJ1-6; D ambiguous. The CDR3 loop spans 13 amino acids. The germline gives CDR1 MNHEY, CDR2 SVGEGT. Trimming removed 5 bases from V and 6 bases from J, with 8 bases in between. The CDR3 spells CASSLDLNSPLHF. Here the CDR3 DNA reads TGTGCCAGCAGTCTTGACCTTAATTCACCCCTCCACTTT.

V and J are TRBV28 and TRBJ1-2, with 9 bases that match TRBD1. This CDR3 comprises 13 residues. J lost 6 bases, V lost 10 bases, and 9 bases had no gene match. CDR1 MDHEN and CDR2 SYDVKM come from the germline V gene. CDR3 amino acids: CATYTGGGDGYTF. The CDR3 bases are TGTGCCACCTATACAGGGGGCGGCGATGGCTACACCTTC.

The genes are TRBV12-3 or TRBV12-4 and TRBJ2-5; TRBD2 matches 12 bases. This CDR3 is 15 amino acids long. Unmatched junction bases numbered 6, after V lost 5 bases and J lost 5 bases. In DNA form, the CDR3 reads TGTGCCAGCAGTCCCCTAGCGGGGGGGACGGAGACCCAGTACTTC. It specifies CASSPLAGGTETQYF.

The sample holds a few counts of this clonotype. The chain combines TRBV6-5 with TRBJ2-2; TRBD1 matches at 7 bases. The junction had 7 bases not matched to a gene; V was cut back by 7 bases and J by 2 bases. The length of the CDR3 is 15 residues. Germline CDR1 is MNHEY and CDR2 is SVGAGI. CDR3 sequence: CASTPRDRNTGELFF. CDR3 coding DNA: TGTGCCAGCACTCCGAGGGACAGAAACACCGGGGAGCTGTTTTTT.

There are many counts of this clonotype. The chain combines TRBV7-9 with TRBJ2-3, with 7 bases matching TRBD1. The length of the CDR3 is 16 residues. From germline, CDR1 is SEHNR and CDR2 FQNEAQ (reference sequence). Trimming took 3 bases from V and 0 from J; bases not matched to a gene: 6. The CDR3 sequence is CASSLPDRESTDTQYF. CDR3 coding DNA: TGTGCCAGCAGCTTGCCTGACAGGGAAAGCACAGATACGCAGTATTTT. Full variable domain (outside the CDR3, taken from reference TRBV7-9 and TRBJ2-3): DTGVSQNPRHKITKRGQNVTFRCDPISEHNRLYWYRQTLGQGPEFLTYFQNEAQLEKSRLLSDRFSAERPKGSFSTLEIQRTEQGDSAMYLCASSLPDRESTDTQYFGPGTRLTVL.

The genes are TRBV14 and TRBJ2-3; 8 bases are a match to TRBD2. This CDR3 has 16 amino acids. J gave up 4 bases and V 4 bases, and 10 bases lay outside the gene matches. Looked up from germline, CDR1 is SGHDN and CDR2 is FVKESK. The CDR3 sequence is CASSLNLAGGPDTQYF. For the CDR3, the DNA is TGTGCCAGCAGCCTCAATTTGGCGGGGGGCCCAGATACGCAGTATTTT.

A few counts support this clonotype. J is TRBJ2-3 and V is TRBV7-8; TRBD2 might be the D (5 bases). V shed 4 bases and J shed 2 bases, with 7 bases lying between them. Germline assignment: CDR1 SGHVS and CDR2 FQNEAQ. CDR3 length: 13 residues. CDR3 amino acids: CASSSDFTDTQYF. The CDR3 region has the DNA TGTGCCAGCAGCTCGGACTTCACAGATACGCAGTATTTT.

This clonotype was recorded a few times. The chain is built from TRBV3-1 and TRBJ2-3; D is possibly TRBD2 (6 bases). Trimming left V 0 bases short and J 0 bases short, with 7 bases between. CDR3 length: 15 amino acids. CDR1 is LGHDT, CDR2 YNNKEL, per germline (reference sequence). The CDR3 protein is CASSQDGGSTDTQYF. CDR3 nucleotides: TGTGCCAGCAGCCAAGATGGAGGGAGCACAGATACGCAGTATTTT.

This clonotype was picked up many times. In nucleotides, the CDR3 is TGTGCCATCGGGGACTATTCCCCCACAGATACGCAGTATTTT. Amino acids: CAIGDYSPTDTQYF. J is TRBJ2-3 and V is TRBV10-3, with TRBD2 matching 7 bases. In germline, CDR1 is ENHRY, CDR2 SYGVKD. The CDR3 loop spans 14 amino acids. The ends lost 8 bases at V and 2 bases at J; junction bases unmatched: 7.

V usage is TRBV28 and J usage is TRBJ2-1, with a weak D call TRBD2 (6 bases). Germline lookup yields CDR1 MDHEN and CDR2 SYDVKM. V gave up 6 bases and J gave up 0 bases, with 15 bases separating them. The CDR3 has 16 amino acids. The CDR3, as DNA: TGTGCCAGCAGCCCGTTAGCGGTGCTCTCCTACAATGAGCAGTTCTTC. As protein: CASSPLAVLSYNEQFF. The full variable domain, its missing parts supplied by reference TRBV28 and TRBJ2-1, is DVKVTQSSRYLVKRTGEKVFLECVQDMDHENMFWYRQDPGLGLRLIYFSYDVKMKEKGDIPEGYSVSREKKERFSLILESASTNQTSMYLCASSPLAVLSYNEQFFGPGTRLTVL.

This clonotype has a handful of counts. The chain combines TRBV4-3 with TRBJ2-3, with a possible D match to TRBD2 (5 bases). Trimming left V 0 bases short and J 1 base short, with 14 bases between. There are 17 residues in the CDR3. CDR1 is LGHNA and CDR2 is YSLEER in the germline V gene. The CDR3 is CASSQDYRAAGTDTQYF. CDR3 coding DNA: TGCGCCAGCAGCCAAGATTATCGGGCAGCGGGCACAGATACGCAGTATTTT.

In its sample, this clonotype was seen many times. This chain joins TRBV3-1 and TRBJ2-3; no clear D gene. V was trimmed by 4 bases and J by 0 bases, leaving 8 bases between them. The CDR3 is made up of 14 amino acids. Looked up from germline, CDR1 is LGHDT and CDR2 is YNNKEL (reference sequence). CDR3 sequence reads: CASSPSLSTDTQYF. Here the CDR3 DNA reads TGTGCCAGCAGCCCCTCTTTAAGCACAGATACGCAGTATTTT.

The CDR3 DNA reads TGTGCCAGCAGCCAAGTACGAGGGGGCCCCTATGGCTACACCTTC. Amino acids: CASSQVRGGPYGYTF. The chain combines TRBV3-1 with TRBJ1-2, with 7 bases that match TRBD1. The CDR3 spans 15 residues. The germline gives CDR1 LGHDT, CDR2 YNNKEL (reference sequence). Losses at the gene ends were 1 base for V and 4 bases for J; bases not matched to a gene: 6.

This clonotype appeared many times. This chain links TRBV5-1 with TRBJ2-1; D ambiguous. This CDR3 contains 15 residues. Germline V gene lookup returns CDR1 SGHRS and CDR2 YFSETQ. Deletions cut 3 bases from V and 7 bases from J, with 17 bases between. The DNA for the CDR3 is TGCGCCAGCAGCTGGATACCGACGGACCAGAATGAGCAGTTCTTC. Amino acid sequence: CASSWIPTDQNEQFF.